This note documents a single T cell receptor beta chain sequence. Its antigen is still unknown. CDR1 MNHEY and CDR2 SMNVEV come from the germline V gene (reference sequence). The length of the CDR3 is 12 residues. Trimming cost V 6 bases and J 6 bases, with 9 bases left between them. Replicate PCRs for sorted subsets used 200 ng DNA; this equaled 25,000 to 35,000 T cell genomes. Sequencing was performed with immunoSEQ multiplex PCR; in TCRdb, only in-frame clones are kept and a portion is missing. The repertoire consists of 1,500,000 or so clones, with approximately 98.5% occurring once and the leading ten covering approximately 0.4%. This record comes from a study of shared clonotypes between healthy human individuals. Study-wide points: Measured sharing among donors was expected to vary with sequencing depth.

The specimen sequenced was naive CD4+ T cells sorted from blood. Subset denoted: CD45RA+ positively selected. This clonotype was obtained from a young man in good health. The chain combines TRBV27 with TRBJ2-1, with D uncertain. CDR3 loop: CASSRSSNEQFF. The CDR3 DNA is TGTGCCAGCAGCCGATCATCCAATGAGCAGTTCTTC.